This TCR beta chain emerged from a study of cytotoxic CD8 clonotypes in ibrutinib-treated CLL. TCRdb keeps only in-frame clones here, not all; method: immunoSEQ multiplex PCR. The repertoire holds roughly 170,000 clones, with about four fifths as singletons. The V end lost 4 bases, the J end lost 8 bases, and 23 bases lay between the germline ends. Germline CDR1 is LNHNV and CDR2 is YYDKDF (reference sequence). The CDR3 is made up of 16 amino acids. The source is a human donor with chronic lymphocytic leukemia. The chain has TRBV15 and TRBJ1-2; D call uncertain. The source was PBMCs, collected after 24 months of ibrutinib treatment. CDR3 coding DNA: TGTGCCACCAGCAAAAGCCTTAGGCCAGTCGAAGGCGGCTACACCTTC. The encoded protein is CATSKSLRPVEGGYTF.